Reported below is one T cell receptor (beta chain). Its antigen is still unknown. This entry belongs to a study of beta chain features in type 1 diabetes. Study-wide points: The cDNA sequencing approach could over-represent high-TCR-expressing cells. Patients with Type 1 diabetes showed moderately but significantly shorter TCRB CDR3s in all four CD4+ subsets.

The CDR3 loop spans 15 amino acids. Trimming pared 7 bases from V and 4 bases from J, leaving 14 bases between. Germline V CDR1 and CDR2: LNHDA, SQIVND (reference sequence). Via the markers CD45RO/CCR7/CD25/CD127/CD95/CD27, stem cell-like memory, regulatory, central memory and naive CD4+ cells were sorted. The sequenced template was cDNA made from the entire isolated RNA. Sequencing of naive, central memory and regulatory T cell samples gave an average of about 3.57 million reads. Clones were sequenced by immunoSEQ multiplex PCR, and TCRdb holds only the in-frame ones, with some missing. This table has 150,000 or so clones, roughly 65% appearing once.

The sample was naive CD4+ T cells from blood. V and J are TRBV19 and TRBJ1-6, with TRBD1 as a possible D gene (6 bases). The sequence was obtained from a man between 25 and 39 years old with type 1 diabetes. The DNA of the CDR3 is TGTGCCAGTACCGCCATAACAGGGTATAATTCACCCCTCCACTTT. Its protein is CASTAITGYNSPLHF.